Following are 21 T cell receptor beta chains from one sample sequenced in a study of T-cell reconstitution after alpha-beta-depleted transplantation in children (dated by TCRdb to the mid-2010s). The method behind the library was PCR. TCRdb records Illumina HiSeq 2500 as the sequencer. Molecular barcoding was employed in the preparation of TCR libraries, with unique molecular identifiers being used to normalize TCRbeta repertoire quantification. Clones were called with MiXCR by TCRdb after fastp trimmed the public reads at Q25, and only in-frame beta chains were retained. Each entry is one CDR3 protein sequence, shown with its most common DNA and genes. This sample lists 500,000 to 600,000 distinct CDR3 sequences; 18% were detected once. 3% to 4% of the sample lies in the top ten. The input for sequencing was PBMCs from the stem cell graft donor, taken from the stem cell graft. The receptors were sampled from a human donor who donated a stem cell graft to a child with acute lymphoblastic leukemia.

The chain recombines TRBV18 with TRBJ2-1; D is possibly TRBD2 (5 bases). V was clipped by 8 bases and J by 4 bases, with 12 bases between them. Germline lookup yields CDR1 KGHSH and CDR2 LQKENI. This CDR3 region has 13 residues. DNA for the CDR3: TGTGCCAGCACACTCAGCGGATACAATGAGCAGTTCTTC. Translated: CASTLSGYNEQFF.

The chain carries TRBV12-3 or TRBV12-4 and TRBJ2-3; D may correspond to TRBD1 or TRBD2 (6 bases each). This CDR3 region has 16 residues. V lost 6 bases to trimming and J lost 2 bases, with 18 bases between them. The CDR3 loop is CASSNLMRGATDTQYF. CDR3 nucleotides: TGTGCCAGCAGCAATTTGATGAGGGGGGCCACAGATACGCAGTATTTT.

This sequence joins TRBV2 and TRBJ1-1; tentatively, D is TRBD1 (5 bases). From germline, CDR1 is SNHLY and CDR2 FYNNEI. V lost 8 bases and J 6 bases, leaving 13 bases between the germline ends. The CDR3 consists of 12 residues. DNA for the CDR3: TGTGCCAGCTCTCGGGGGTACGCTGAAGCTTTCTTT. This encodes CASSRGYAEAFF.

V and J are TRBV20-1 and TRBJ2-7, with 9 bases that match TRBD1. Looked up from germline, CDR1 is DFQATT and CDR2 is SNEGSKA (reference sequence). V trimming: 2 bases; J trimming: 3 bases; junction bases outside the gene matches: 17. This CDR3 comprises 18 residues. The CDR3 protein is CSARPHPVTGGTYYEQYF. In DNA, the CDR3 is TGCAGTGCTAGACCCCACCCCGTGACAGGGGGGACTTACTACGAGCAGTACTTC.

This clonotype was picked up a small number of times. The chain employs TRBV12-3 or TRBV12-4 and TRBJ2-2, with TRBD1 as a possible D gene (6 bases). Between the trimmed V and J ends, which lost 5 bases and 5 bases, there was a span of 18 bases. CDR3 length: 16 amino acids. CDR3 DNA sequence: TGTGCCAGCAGTGGAGGAAGGGGGAGTGAAACCGGGGAGCTGTTTTTT. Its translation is CASSGGRGSETGELFF.

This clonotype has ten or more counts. CDR3 in DNA: TGTGCCAGCAGTTACCGGGACAACTCCTACGAGCAGTACTTC. As protein: CASSYRDNSYEQYF. J is TRBJ2-7 and V is TRBV6-2 or TRBV6-3; TRBD1 might be the D (6 bases). The CDR3 is 14 residues long. Germline lookup yields CDR1 MNHEY and CDR2 SVGEGT. V was clipped by 2 bases and J by 0 bases, with 8 bases between them.

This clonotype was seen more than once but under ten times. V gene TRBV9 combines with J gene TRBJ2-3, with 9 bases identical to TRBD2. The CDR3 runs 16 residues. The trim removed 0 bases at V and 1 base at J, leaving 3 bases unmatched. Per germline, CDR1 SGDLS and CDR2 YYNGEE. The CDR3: CASSVVLAGGTDTQYF. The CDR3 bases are TGTGCCAGCAGCGTAGTATTAGCGGGAGGCACAGATACGCAGTATTTT.

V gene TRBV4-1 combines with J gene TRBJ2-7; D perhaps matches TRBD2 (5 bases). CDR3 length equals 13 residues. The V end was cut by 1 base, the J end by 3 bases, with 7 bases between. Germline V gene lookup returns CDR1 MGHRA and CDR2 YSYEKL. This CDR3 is CASSQGTFYEQYF. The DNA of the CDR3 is TGCGCCAGCAGCCAAGGGACTTTCTACGAGCAGTACTTC.

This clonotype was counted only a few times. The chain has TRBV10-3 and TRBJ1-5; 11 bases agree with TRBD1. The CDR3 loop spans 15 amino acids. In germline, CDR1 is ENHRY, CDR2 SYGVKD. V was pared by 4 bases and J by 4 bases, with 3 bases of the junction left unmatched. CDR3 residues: CAISGGTGGNQPQHF. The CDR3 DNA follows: TGTGCCATCAGTGGAGGGACAGGGGGAAATCAGCCCCAGCATTTT.

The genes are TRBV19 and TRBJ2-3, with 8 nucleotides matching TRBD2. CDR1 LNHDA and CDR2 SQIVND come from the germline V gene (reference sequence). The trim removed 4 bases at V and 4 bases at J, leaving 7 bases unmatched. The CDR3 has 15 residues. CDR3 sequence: CASSSSAGGADTQYF. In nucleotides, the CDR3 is TGTGCCAGTAGTAGCTCGGCGGGAGGTGCAGATACGCAGTATTTT. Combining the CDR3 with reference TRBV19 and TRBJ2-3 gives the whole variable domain DGGITQSPKYLFRKEGQNVTLSCEQNLNHDAMYWYRQDPGQGLRLIYYSQIVNDFQKGDIAEGYSVSREKKESFPLTVTSAQKNPTAFYLCASSSSAGGADTQYFGPGTRLTVL.

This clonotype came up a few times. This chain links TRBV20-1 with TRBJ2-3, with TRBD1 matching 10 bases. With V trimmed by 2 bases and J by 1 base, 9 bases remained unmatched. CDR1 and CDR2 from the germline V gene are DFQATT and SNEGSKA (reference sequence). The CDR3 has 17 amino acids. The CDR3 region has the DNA TGCAGTGCTAGAAGGGACAGGGGAGAAGGTCGCACAGATACGCAGTATTTT. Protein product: CSARRDRGEGRTDTQYF.

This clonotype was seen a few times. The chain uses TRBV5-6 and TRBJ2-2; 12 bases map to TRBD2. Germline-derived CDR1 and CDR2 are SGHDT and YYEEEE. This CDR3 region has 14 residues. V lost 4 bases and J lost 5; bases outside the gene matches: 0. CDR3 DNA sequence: TGTGCCAGCAGCACTAGCGGGAGGACCGGGGAGCTGTTTTTT. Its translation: CASSTSGRTGELFF. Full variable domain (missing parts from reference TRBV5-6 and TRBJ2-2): DAGVTQSPTHLIKTRGQQVTLRCSPKSGHDTVSWYQQALGQGPQFIFQYYEEEERQRGNFPDRFSGHQFPNYSSELNVNALLLGDSALYLCASSTSGRTGELFFGEGSRLTVL.

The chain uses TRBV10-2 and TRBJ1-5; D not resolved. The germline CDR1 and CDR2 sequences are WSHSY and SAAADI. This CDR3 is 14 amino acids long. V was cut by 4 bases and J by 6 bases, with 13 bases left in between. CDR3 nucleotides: TGCGCCAGCAGTGGGCGGCAGTTCAGTCAGCCCCAGCATTTT. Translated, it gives CASSGRQFSQPQHF.

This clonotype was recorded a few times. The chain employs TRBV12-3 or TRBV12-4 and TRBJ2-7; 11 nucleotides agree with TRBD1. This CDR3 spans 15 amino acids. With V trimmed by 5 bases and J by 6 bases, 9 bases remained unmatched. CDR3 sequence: CASSEWTGGAVEQYF. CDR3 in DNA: TGTGCCAGCAGTGAATGGACAGGGGGCGCGGTCGAGCAGTACTTC.

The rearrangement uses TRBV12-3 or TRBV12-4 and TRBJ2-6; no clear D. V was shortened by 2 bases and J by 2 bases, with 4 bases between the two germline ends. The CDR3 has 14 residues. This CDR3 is CASSLSPGANVLTF. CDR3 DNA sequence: TGTGCCAGCAGTTTAAGTCCTGGGGCCAACGTCCTGACTTTC.

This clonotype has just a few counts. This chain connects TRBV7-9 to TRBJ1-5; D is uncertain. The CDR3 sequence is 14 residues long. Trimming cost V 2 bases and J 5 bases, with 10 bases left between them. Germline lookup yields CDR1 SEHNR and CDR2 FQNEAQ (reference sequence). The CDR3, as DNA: TGTGCCAGCAGCTTATCTACAGAGGATCAGCCCCAGCATTTT. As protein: CASSLSTEDQPQHF.

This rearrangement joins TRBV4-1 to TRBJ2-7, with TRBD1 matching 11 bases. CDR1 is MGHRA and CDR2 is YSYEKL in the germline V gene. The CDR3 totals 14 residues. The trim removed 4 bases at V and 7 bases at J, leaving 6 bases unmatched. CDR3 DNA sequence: TGCGCCAGCAGCCCAGCCGGGACAGGGGGAGAGCAGTACTTC. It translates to CASSPAGTGGEQYF.

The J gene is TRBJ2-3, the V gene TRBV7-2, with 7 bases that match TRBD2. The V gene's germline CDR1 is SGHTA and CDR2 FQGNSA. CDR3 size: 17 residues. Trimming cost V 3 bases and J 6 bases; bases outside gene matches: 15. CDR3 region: CASSFGPWGGSGDTQYF. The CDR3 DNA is TGTGCCAGCAGCTTTGGCCCCTGGGGCGGGAGCGGGGATACGCAGTATTTT.

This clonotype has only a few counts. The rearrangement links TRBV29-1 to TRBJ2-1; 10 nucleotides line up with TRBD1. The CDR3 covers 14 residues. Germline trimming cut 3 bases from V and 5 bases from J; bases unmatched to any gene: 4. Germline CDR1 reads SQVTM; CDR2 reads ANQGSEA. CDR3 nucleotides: TGCAGCGTTGATCCGGGACAGGGGAACAATGAGCAGTTCTTC. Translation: CSVDPGQGNNEQFF.

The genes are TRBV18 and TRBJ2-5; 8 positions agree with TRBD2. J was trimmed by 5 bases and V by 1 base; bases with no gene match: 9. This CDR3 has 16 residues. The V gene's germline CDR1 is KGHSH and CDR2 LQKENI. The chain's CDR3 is CASSPRDGRAVETQYF. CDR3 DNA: TGTGCCAGCTCACCACGTGACGGGAGGGCCGTGGAGACCCAGTACTTC.

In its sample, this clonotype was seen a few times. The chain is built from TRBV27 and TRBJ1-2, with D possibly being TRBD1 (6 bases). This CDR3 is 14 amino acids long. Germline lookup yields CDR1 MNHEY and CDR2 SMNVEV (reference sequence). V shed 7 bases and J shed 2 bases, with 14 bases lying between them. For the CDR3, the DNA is TGTGCCAGCACTCCCAGCACAGGGAACTATGGCTACACCTTC. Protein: CASTPSTGNYGYTF.